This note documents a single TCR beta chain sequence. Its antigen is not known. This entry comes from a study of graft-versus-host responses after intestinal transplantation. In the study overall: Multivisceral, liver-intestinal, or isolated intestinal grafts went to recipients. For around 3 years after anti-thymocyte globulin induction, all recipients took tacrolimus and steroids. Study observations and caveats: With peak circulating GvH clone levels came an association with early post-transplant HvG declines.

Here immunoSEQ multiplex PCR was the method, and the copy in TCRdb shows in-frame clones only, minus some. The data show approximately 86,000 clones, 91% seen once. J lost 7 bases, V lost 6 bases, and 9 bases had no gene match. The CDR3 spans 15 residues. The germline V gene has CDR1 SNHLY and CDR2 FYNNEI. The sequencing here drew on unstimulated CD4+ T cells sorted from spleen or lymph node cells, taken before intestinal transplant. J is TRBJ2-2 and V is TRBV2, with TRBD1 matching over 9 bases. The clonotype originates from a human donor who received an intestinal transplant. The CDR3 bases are TGTGCCAGCAGAAGAACAGGGGGCAGCGGCGGGGAGCTGTTTTTT. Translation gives CASRRTGGSGGELFF.